A single sample is the source of the 30 T cell receptor beta chains below, sequenced in a study of blood T cell repertoires in COVID-19. Libraries were prepared by immunoSEQ multiplex PCR; TCRdb keeps only in-frame clonotypes and omits some of them. This table holds approximately 99,000 clones, 75% to 85% found once. The sample comprised peripheral blood. The origin of the receptors is a woman aged 80 or over with active or convalescent COVID-19.

The rearrangement uses TRBV4-2 and TRBJ1-2; TRBD1 matches at 8 bases. Germline trimming cut 1 base from V and 8 bases from J; bases unmatched to any gene: 6. Germline V gives CDR1 LGHNA, CDR2 YNFKEQ. The CDR3 totals 14 residues. The chain's CDR3 is CASSQAQGARGYTF. CDR3 in DNA: TGTGCCAGCAGCCAAGCGCAGGGGGCGAGGGGCTACACCTTC.

This clone was picked up a small number of times. This chain connects TRBV5-1 to TRBJ1-4; the D gene is possibly TRBD1 (5 bases). Germline assignment: CDR1 SGHRS and CDR2 YFSETQ. The CDR3 has 15 amino acids. Trimming took off 0 bases at V and 8 bases at J, with 14 bases between the two ends. CDR3 nucleotides: TGCGCCAGCAGCTTGGGTGCAGGGAACCGGGAAAAACTGTTTTTT. Translated: CASSLGAGNREKLFF. Full variable domain (missing parts from reference TRBV5-1 and TRBJ1-4): KAGVTQTPRYLIKTRGQQVTLSCSPISGHRSVSWYQQTPGQGLQFLFEYFSETQRNKGNFPGRFSGRQFSNSRSEMNVSTLELGDSALYLCASSLGAGNREKLFFGSGTQLSVL.

For the CDR3, the DNA is TGTGCCATCGGGACAGACTCTGGAAACACCATATATTTT. Translated, it gives CAIGTDSGNTIYF. This rearrangement joins TRBV10-3 to TRBJ1-3, with 7 bases identical to TRBD1. Germline V lookup: CDR1 ENHRY, CDR2 SYGVKD. V shed 8 bases, J shed 0 bases, and the junction held 1 base outside the gene matches. CDR3 size: 13 residues.

The CDR3, as DNA: TGTGCCAGCAGTTTATTTGGCAGGGGCCGGGGCTACACCTTC. Translating it yields CASSLFGRGRGYTF. V is TRBV27 and J is TRBJ1-2, with a possible D match to TRBD1 (6 bases). Looked up from germline, CDR1 is MNHEY and CDR2 is SMNVEV (reference sequence). The CDR3 covers 14 residues. The V gene lost 1 base and the J gene lost 8 bases, with 14 bases spanning the gap.

This clone rates as medium-sized. This chain connects TRBV5-6 to TRBJ2-5; TRBD1 agrees at 10 bases. This CDR3 has 16 residues. Per germline, CDR1 SGHDT and CDR2 YYEEEE. V shed 4 bases, J shed 5 bases, and the junction held 11 bases outside the gene matches. In DNA form, the CDR3 reads TGTGCCAGCAGCCGCCTCGGGACAGGGGTCCGGGAGACCCAGTACTTC. Protein product: CASSRLGTGVRETQYF.

On this clone: Different DNA sequences within this sample yield the same CDR3. For the CDR3, the DNA is TGTGCCAGCAGCTTAGGTGGGAGTACAGATACGCAGTATTTT. Protein: CASSLGGSTDTQYF. The gene calls are TRBV11-3 and TRBJ2-3, with D tentatively TRBD2 (5 bases). The germline V gene encodes CDR1 SGHNT and CDR2 YENEEA. The length of the CDR3 is 14 residues. Trimming shortened V by 1 base and J by 3 bases, and 8 bases separated the two germline ends.

V is TRBV6-5 and J is TRBJ2-3; D may be TRBD2 (6 bases). The CDR3 extends over 14 amino acids. Germline V gene lookup returns CDR1 MNHEY and CDR2 SVGAGI. The V and J ends lost 2 bases and 6 bases respectively, with 12 bases between them. CDR3 loop: CASSYGTFWDTQYF. CDR3 DNA sequence: TGTGCCAGCAGTTACGGGACTTTTTGGGATACGCAGTATTTT.

In nucleotides, the CDR3 is TGCGCCAGCCAAACAGGGGTCCCCTTCTACGAGCAGTACTTC. Protein sequence: CASQTGVPFYEQYF. This chain links TRBV23-1 with TRBJ2-7; 7 nucleotides align to TRBD1. TRBV23-1 is given ORF status, its function remaining uncertain. CDR3 size: 14 residues. V lost 8 bases and J lost 3; bases outside the gene matches: 10.

The rearrangement uses TRBV19 and TRBJ1-5; TRBD1 might be the D (6 bases). The CDR3 is 15 amino acids. Per germline, CDR1 LNHDA and CDR2 SQIVND (reference sequence). Deletions cut 4 bases from V and 1 base from J, with 11 bases between. The CDR3 is CASSRGQTSNQPQHF. CDR3 bases: TGTGCCAGTAGTAGAGGACAGACGAGCAATCAGCCCCAGCATTTT. The variable domain in full, completed from reference TRBV19 and TRBJ1-5, reads DGGITQSPKYLFRKEGQNVTLSCEQNLNHDAMYWYRQDPGQGLRLIYYSQIVNDFQKGDIAEGYSVSREKKESFPLTVTSAQKNPTAFYLCASSRGQTSNQPQHFGDGTRLSIL.

This chain connects TRBV7-9 to TRBJ2-1; no clear D gene. Per the germline V gene, CDR1 is SEHNR and CDR2 is FQNEAQ (reference sequence). CDR3 length equals 15 residues. The germline V and J ends were trimmed by 3 bases and 2 bases, with 11 bases remaining between them. For the CDR3, the DNA is TGTGCCAGCAGCTTCGGAGTGCCGGCCTACAATGAGCAGTTCTTC. Translation: CASSFGVPAYNEQFF. The variable domain in full, completed from reference TRBV7-9 and TRBJ2-1, reads DTGVSQNPRHKITKRGQNVTFRCDPISEHNRLYWYRQTLGQGPEFLTYFQNEAQLEKSRLLSDRFSAERPKGSFSTLEIQRTEQGDSAMYLCASSFGVPAYNEQFFGPGTRLTVL.

The chain uses TRBV9 and TRBJ1-1; perhaps TRBD1 as D (5 bases). Germline V gene lookup returns CDR1 SGDLS and CDR2 YYNGEE. Trimming stripped 3 bases from V and 5 bases from J, with 11 bases between. This CDR3 comprises 13 residues. CDR3 protein: CASSAQGGTEAFF. CDR3 nucleotide sequence: TGTGCCAGCAGCGCCCAGGGCGGAACTGAAGCTTTCTTT.

The V gene is TRBV6-2 or TRBV6-3, the J gene TRBJ1-1, with D hard to call. The CDR3 loop spans 16 amino acids. Germline CDR1 MNHEY, CDR2 SVGEGT. V shed 2 bases and J shed 0 bases, with 13 bases lying between them. The CDR3 sequence is CASSYRRETMNTEAFF. The CDR3 coding sequence is TGTGCCAGCAGTTACAGGAGGGAAACTATGAACACTGAAGCTTTCTTT.

The genes are TRBV28 and TRBJ2-2, with 9 bases fitting TRBD2. This CDR3 has 17 amino acids. Trimming removed 6 bases from V and 6 bases from J; junction bases left unmatched: 14. Germline loops: CDR1 MDHEN, CDR2 SYDVKM. CDR3 amino acids: CASSLALAGIQAGELFF. CDR3 in DNA: TGTGCCAGCAGCCTTGCTCTAGCGGGGATCCAGGCCGGGGAGCTGTTTTTT.

The chain links TRBV9 to TRBJ2-5, with 9 nucleotides matching TRBD1. With 7 bases clipped from V and 4 bases from J, the junction kept 5 bases outside the gene matches. Germline values: CDR1 SGDLS, CDR2 YYNGEE. The CDR3 extends over 13 amino acids. CDR3 bases: TGTGCCAGCGGGGAGGGACAGGGAGAGACCCAGTACTTC. This gives the protein CASGEGQGETQYF.

The V gene is TRBV6-2 or TRBV6-3, the J gene TRBJ1-5; 7 bases align to TRBD1. Germline V gives CDR1 MNHEY, CDR2 SVGEGT. The length of the CDR3 is 14 residues. The V and J ends lost 5 bases and 3 bases, in that order; junction bases with no gene match: 4. CDR3 bases: TGTGCCAGCAGTATGGACAGGTACAATCAGCCCCAGCATTTT. It codes for CASSMDRYNQPQHF.

The V gene is TRBV18, the J gene TRBJ2-3; no reliable D call. The germline V gene encodes CDR1 KGHSH and CDR2 LQKENI. CDR3 length: 14 residues. Trimming took off 2 bases at V and 3 bases at J, with 9 bases between the two ends. This CDR3 is CASSPIPRTDTQYF. In DNA form, the CDR3 reads TGTGCCAGCTCACCAATCCCCAGAACAGATACGCAGTATTTT.

V and J are TRBV2 and TRBJ1-5, with 8 bases matching TRBD1. CDR1 SNHLY and CDR2 FYNNEI come from the germline V gene. The CDR3 sequence is 14 residues long. After removal of 6 bases from V and 3 bases from J, the junction contained 4 bases not matched to a gene. CDR3 DNA: TGTGCCAGCAGCCGACAGGGGACCAATCAGCCCCAGCATTTT. It yields the protein CASSRQGTNQPQHF.

The rearrangement joins TRBV7-9 to TRBJ2-1; possible D gene TRBD2, 6 bases. The CDR3 loop spans 16 amino acids. Trimming took off 5 bases at V and 2 bases at J, with 16 bases between the two ends. Germline V gene lookup returns CDR1 SEHNR and CDR2 FQNEAQ (reference sequence). Here the CDR3 DNA reads TGTGCCAGCAGCGGGCGAGGGACTGAAACCTACAATGAGCAGTTCTTC. Amino acid sequence: CASSGRGTETYNEQFF. The variable domain in full, completed from reference TRBV7-9 and TRBJ2-1, reads DTGVSQNPRHKITKRGQNVTFRCDPISEHNRLYWYRQTLGQGPEFLTYFQNEAQLEKSRLLSDRFSAERPKGSFSTLEIQRTEQGDSAMYLCASSGRGTETYNEQFFGPGTRLTVL.

The genes are TRBV6-2 or TRBV6-3 and TRBJ1-5; the D gene is possibly TRBD1 (5 bases). CDR3 size: 13 residues. The germline V gene has CDR1 MNHEY and CDR2 SVGEGT. With 4 bases removed from V and 4 bases from J, the gap between germline ends came to 8 bases. CDR3 sequence (DNA): TGTGCCAGCAGTTTCAACAGGAATCAGCCCCAGCATTTT. It codes for CASSFNRNQPQHF.

This chain links TRBV19 with TRBJ1-5, with 7 nucleotides matching TRBD1. Trimming removed 6 bases from V and 0 bases from J; junction bases left unmatched: 8. The CDR3 is 16 residues long. In germline, CDR1 is LNHDA, CDR2 SQIVND (reference sequence). Here the CDR3 reads CASRTHDRASNQPQHF. CDR3 in DNA: TGTGCCAGTAGGACCCACGACAGGGCTAGCAATCAGCCCCAGCATTTT. Full variable domain (outside the CDR3, taken from reference TRBV19 and TRBJ1-5): DGGITQSPKYLFRKEGQNVTLSCEQNLNHDAMYWYRQDPGQGLRLIYYSQIVNDFQKGDIAEGYSVSREKKESFPLTVTSAQKNPTAFYLCASRTHDRASNQPQHFGDGTRLSIL.

This clone was observed a single time. The chain links TRBV6-5 to TRBJ1-2; tentative D call: TRBD1 (5 bases). Germline CDR1 and CDR2: MNHEY and SVGAGI. The CDR3 is made up of 11 amino acids. The V end lost 8 bases, the J end lost 8 bases, and 12 bases lay between the germline ends. The CDR3: CASGTGGGYTF. For the CDR3, the DNA is TGTGCCAGCGGGACTGGGGGAGGCTACACCTTC.

This clone turned up a few times. CDR3 loop: CSAHRGETQYF. The CDR3 nucleotides read TGCAGTGCCCATCGGGGGGAGACCCAGTACTTC. V is TRBV20-1 and J is TRBJ2-5; D might be TRBD2 (6 bases). The CDR3 has 11 residues. The ends were cut back, 6 bases at V and 5 bases at J, with 10 bases in the middle. Looked up from germline, CDR1 is DFQATT and CDR2 is SNEGSKA (reference sequence).

This clone was recorded once. The chain uses TRBV29-1 and TRBJ1-1, with TRBD1 identical over 7 bases. From germline, CDR1 is SQVTM and CDR2 ANQGSEA. The CDR3 loop spans 12 amino acids. Losses at the gene ends were 8 bases for V and 11 bases for J; bases not matched to a gene: 14. The CDR3 spells CSFKTGYTVAFF. The CDR3 nucleotides are TGCAGCTTTAAGACAGGGTACACGGTGGCTTTCTTT.

This chain links TRBV5-1 with TRBJ2-1, with 15 bases fitting TRBD2. Germline V gene sequence: CDR1 SGHRS, CDR2 YFSETQ. CDR3 length: 15 residues. The trim removed 4 bases at V and 9 bases at J, leaving 5 bases unmatched. DNA for the CDR3: TGCGCCAGCAGCACGGGACTAGCGGGAGGACCTGAGCAGTTCTTC. Translating it yields CASSTGLAGGPEQFF.

This clone was seen just once. This sequence joins TRBV4-3 and TRBJ2-3, with TRBD2 matching 7 bases. V gave up 2 bases and J gave up 3 bases; unmatched junction bases: 14. This CDR3 spans 18 amino acids. Germline V gives CDR1 LGHNA, CDR2 YSLEER. CDR3 protein: CASSQSSGGSWITDTQYF. For the CDR3, the DNA is TGCGCCAGCAGCCAATCCTCGGGGGGATCATGGATTACAGATACGCAGTATTTT.

The sample holds one count of this clone. The chain uses TRBV29-1 and TRBJ2-7; 7 nucleotides match TRBD1. Looked up from germline, CDR1 is SQVTM and CDR2 is ANQGSEA. The trim removed 7 bases at V and 7 bases at J, leaving 16 bases unmatched. CDR3 length: 14 amino acids. The CDR3 is CSATPGTALGEQYF. CDR3 coding DNA: TGCAGCGCGACCCCCGGGACAGCCCTGGGGGAGCAGTACTTC.

The chain recombines TRBV7-9 with TRBJ1-3, with 7 bases that match TRBD1. This CDR3 has 14 amino acids. Trimming cost V 2 bases and J 7 bases; bases outside gene matches: 5. CDR1 and CDR2 (germline): SEHNR, FQNEAQ (reference sequence). Here the CDR3 reads CASSLLDRMNTIYF. Here the CDR3 DNA reads TGTGCCAGCAGCTTATTGGACAGGATGAACACCATATATTTT.

This chain links TRBV19 with TRBJ2-1; D gene unclear. CDR3 length: 13 residues. Per germline, CDR1 LNHDA and CDR2 SQIVND (reference sequence). With 4 bases removed from V and 4 bases from J, the gap between germline ends came to 8 bases. CDR3 amino acids: CASSSGIYNEQFF. CDR3 nucleotide sequence: TGTGCCAGTAGTAGCGGAATATACAATGAGCAGTTCTTC.

V gene TRBV20-1 combines with J gene TRBJ1-6; D gene unclear. CDR3 size: 14 residues. The germline gives CDR1 DFQATT, CDR2 SNEGSKA (reference sequence). Trimming left V 3 bases short and J 0 bases short, with 6 bases between. The CDR3 loop is CSASKRSYNSPLHF. The CDR3 coding sequence is TGCAGTGCTAGTAAGCGCTCCTATAATTCACCCCTCCACTTT.

This clone was observed at least ten times. The chain employs TRBV7-2 and TRBJ2-5; 7 positions agree with TRBD1. The germline V gene encodes CDR1 SGHTA and CDR2 FQGNSA. The trim removed 4 bases at V and 1 base at J, leaving 3 bases unmatched. CDR3 size: 14 residues. CDR3 in DNA: TGTGCCAGCAGCTACGACAGGGTCCAAGAGACCCAGTACTTC. Protein sequence: CASSYDRVQETQYF.